These T cell receptor beta chains were read from a single sample in a study of cytomegalovirus exposure and HLA in healthy donors. TCRdb's copy holds only in-frame clones and misses some; the assay was immunoSEQ multiplex PCR. The sample lists hundreds of thousands of clones; roughly 89% were seen once. The sequenced sample was PBMCs. The receptors were sampled from a woman aged 18-29 years in good health and CMV-seronegative. CDR3s include the opening cysteine and the closing phenylalanine or tryptophan. A D gene is named only where the DNA matches it firmly. Clone size is stated in some rows and not others, as once, few, many or a class when expanded.

CDR3 DNA,CDR3 protein,J gene,D gene,V gene,clone size
TGTGCCTGGAATGAAGGGGGCTCTGGAAACACCATATATTTT,CAWNEGGSGNTIYF,TRBJ1-3,NA,TRBV30,NA
TGTGCCAGCAGTTCGATCAGTGAGGACACTGAAGCTTTCTTT,CASSSISEDTEAFF,TRBJ1-1,NA,TRBV28,NA
TGTGCCAGCAGCTTAGAGGCCCAGGGTACCTACGAGCAGTACTTC,CASSLEAQGTYEQYF,TRBJ2-7,NA,TRBV7-8,NA
TGTGCCAGCAGTTTTTGGGATTTAGCGGGGGGGCAATCCGAGCAGTACTTC,CASSFWDLAGGQSEQYF,TRBJ2-7,TRBD2,TRBV27,NA
TGTGCCAGCAGTGAATGGACCAGGGAGGCCACTGAAGCTTTCTTT,CASSEWTREATEAFF,TRBJ1-1,NA,TRBV25-1,NA
TGTGCCAGTACTCCGCGGCCGGACTATGGCTACACCTTC,CASTPRPDYGYTF,TRBJ1-2,NA,TRBV27,few
TGCGCCAGCAGCCAAGGGCACATACGCTACGAGCAGTACTTC,CASSQGHIRYEQYF,TRBJ2-7,NA,TRBV4-1,NA
TGCGCCAGCAGCTTGCGTACCGTCGCAACGGGGGAAAAACTGTTTTTT,CASSLRTVATGEKLFF,TRBJ1-4,NA,TRBV5-1,NA
TGTGCCAGCAGCTTACGAGTCGCCCTGGAGCAGTACTTC,CASSLRVALEQYF,TRBJ2-7,NA,TRBV5-6,NA
TGTGCCAGCAGATCGGACAAGAACACTGAAGCTTTCTTT,CASRSDKNTEAFF,TRBJ1-1,NA,TRBV6-5,NA
TGCGCCAGCAGCCAAGATCCTAGCGGATTAAAAAACATTCAGTACTTC,CASSQDPSGLKNIQYF,TRBJ2-4,TRBD2,TRBV4-1,NA
TGTGCCAGTAACCTACAGAGTACTACTAATGAAAAACTGTTTTTT,CASNLQSTTNEKLFF,TRBJ1-4,NA,TRBV19,NA
TGTGCCAGCAGCTCCTTACAGCGGGGGACTTCTAACAATGAGCAGTTCTTC,CASSSLQRGTSNNEQFF,TRBJ2-1,TRBD2,TRBV11-2,few